Below are 22 T cell receptor beta chains sequenced from a single sample in a study of human T cells and chemical hapten exposure. TCRdb called the RACE reads again in MiXCR, with one record for every CDR3 protein. The repertoire has approximately 80,000 distinct CDR3 sequences, under 9% of them found once; the top ten carry approximately 1.5%. As for time point: patch test 1, 2 weeks after DPC sensitization. Treatment specified: therapeutic diphenylcyclopropenone sensitization with weekly scalp DPC. The sample in question was whole blood, obtained in connection with sensitization to the hapten diphenylcyclopropenone (DPC). These receptors came from a woman aged 25-40 years with alopecia areata. Some clones in this sample may be carry-over from other donors' samples.

This rearrangement joins TRBV29-1 to TRBJ1-4; 9 nucleotides align to TRBD1. J was trimmed by 11 bases and V by 6 bases; bases with no gene match: 7. From germline, CDR1 is SQVTM and CDR2 ANQGSEA. The CDR3 totals 12 residues. CDR3 amino acids: CSVRDRDGKLFF. CDR3 nucleotide sequence: TGCAGCGTCCGGGACAGGGACGGTAAACTGTTTTTT.

By share, this clonotype ranks as large (0.1 to 1%). The rearrangement joins TRBV29-1 to TRBJ2-3, with 12 bases identical to TRBD2. This CDR3 is built from 17 residues. CDR1 is SQVTM and CDR2 is ANQGSEA in the germline V gene. With V trimmed by 0 bases and J by 2 bases, 6 bases remained unmatched. The chain's CDR3 is CSVEDWTSGVATDTQYF. The CDR3 DNA follows: TGCAGCGTTGAAGACTGGACTAGCGGGGTAGCCACAGATACGCAGTATTTT.

In its sample, this clonotype was seen many times. This chain connects TRBV7-8 to TRBJ1-4; the D is unclear. Germline-derived CDR1 and CDR2 are SGHVS and FQNEAQ. This CDR3 has 14 residues. V lost 1 base and J lost 7, with 10 bases in between. CDR3 in DNA: TGTGCCAGCAGCTTAGGCACCAGCCCTGAAAAACTGTTTTTT. Protein sequence: CASSLGTSPEKLFF.

In this sample, this clonotype turned up many times. The V call is TRBV2, the J call TRBJ2-1; D assignment may be TRBD1 or TRBD2 (5 bases each). Deletions cut 7 bases from V and 8 bases from J, with 21 bases between. This CDR3 contains 15 residues. The germline V gene encodes CDR1 SNHLY and CDR2 FYNNEI. The DNA of the CDR3 is TGTGCCAGCATCCCATTTGTTTTCGGGGCCGATGAGCAGTTCTTC. Its translation: CASIPFVFGADEQFF.

V is TRBV12-3 or TRBV12-4 and J is TRBJ1-2, with D unresolved. CDR3 length equals 12 residues. Trimming cost V 6 bases and J 5 bases, with 10 bases left between them. DNA of the CDR3: TGTGCCAGCAGCTTTGACACGTATGGCTACACCTTC. Amino acids: CASSFDTYGYTF.

This clonotype appeared many times. The CDR3 nucleotides are TGTGCCAGCAGTTACATGGGGGTTCGAAATGAAAAACTGTTTTTT. It codes for CASSYMGVRNEKLFF. The gene calls are TRBV12-3 or TRBV12-4 and TRBJ1-4, with D possibly TRBD1 on 5 matching bases. This CDR3 region has 15 residues. V lost 4 bases and J 5 bases, leaving 14 bases between the germline ends.

The table lists this clonotype with many counts. The rearrangement links TRBV7-2 to TRBJ1-2; TRBD1 matches 8 bases. Per germline, CDR1 SGHTA and CDR2 FQGNSA. The CDR3 has 18 amino acids. V gave up 5 bases and J gave up 6 bases; unmatched junction bases: 20. Here the CDR3 DNA reads TGTGCCAGCAGCCTACCCCCGTGGAGGCAGGGGGCGAGGAATGGCTACACCTTC. Its translation is CASSLPPWRQGARNGYTF.

J is TRBJ2-7 and V is TRBV2, with 8 bases identical to TRBD1. The CDR3 is made up of 17 amino acids. Germline trimming cut 0 bases from V and 0 bases from J; bases unmatched to any gene: 7. The germline gives CDR1 SNHLY, CDR2 FYNNEI. The DNA for the CDR3 is TGTGCCAGCAGTGAAGCTGGGACAGGAAGAATCTCCTACGAGCAGTACTTC. It specifies CASSEAGTGRISYEQYF.

The gene calls are TRBV3-1 and TRBJ2-1; 7 bases fit TRBD2. Germline CDR1 LGHDT, CDR2 YNNKEL (reference sequence). With 1 base clipped from V and 15 bases from J, the junction kept 9 bases outside the gene matches. The CDR3 runs 13 residues. In DNA form, the CDR3 reads TGTGCCAGCAGCCAAGGGACTAGAGCATTTTCGTTCTTC. Its translation: CASSQGTRAFSFF.

This clonotype came up many times. This chain connects TRBV12-3 or TRBV12-4 to TRBJ1-5; D not certain. V was shortened by 6 bases and J by 3 bases, with 9 bases between the two germline ends. This CDR3 region has 13 residues. This chain's CDR3 is CASRGQNNQPQHF. The CDR3 nucleotides are TGTGCCAGCAGAGGGCAGAACAATCAGCCCCAGCATTTT.

V usage is TRBV20-1 and J usage is TRBJ1-5; TRBD1 might be the D (5 bases). The CDR3 is made up of 13 amino acids. Trimming removed 6 bases from V and 9 bases from J, with 18 bases in between. The germline gives CDR1 DFQATT, CDR2 SNEGSKA (reference sequence). In nucleotides, the CDR3 is TGCAGTGCACTGGATCGGTTGGGGGGGCCCCAGCATTTT. It translates to CSALDRLGGPQHF.

The rearrangement links TRBV12-3 or TRBV12-4 to TRBJ1-1; D remains ambiguous. The CDR3 contains 13 residues. The ends were cut back, 3 bases at V and 2 bases at J, with 7 bases in the middle. DNA for the CDR3: TGTGCCAGCAGTTTTCTCTTTAACACTGAAGCTTTCTTT. Protein: CASSFLFNTEAFF.

V gene TRBV29-1 combines with J gene TRBJ1-2, with D hard to call. CDR3 length: 13 residues. V lost 1 base, J lost 7 bases, and 13 bases lay in between. Germline CDR1 and CDR2: SQVTM and ANQGSEA. DNA for the CDR3: TGCAGCGTTGAAGGGCAGGTTAAAGGTGGCTACACCTTC. Protein: CSVEGQVKGGYTF.

This clonotype was seen at least ten times. The V gene is TRBV29-1, the J gene TRBJ2-1; possible D gene TRBD1, 5 bases. This CDR3 region has 12 residues. The V end was cut by 6 bases, the J end by 4 bases, with 10 bases between. Germline lookup yields CDR1 SQVTM and CDR2 ANQGSEA. The CDR3 reads CSVPDSYNEQFF. CDR3 sequence (DNA): TGCAGCGTCCCTGACAGTTACAATGAGCAGTTCTTC.

This clonotype was counted between two and nine times. The chain uses TRBV19 and TRBJ1-1; no definite D call. V lost 6 bases to trimming and J lost 4 bases, with 15 bases between them. Germline CDR1 LNHDA, CDR2 SQIVND (reference sequence). The CDR3 consists of 14 residues. CDR3 DNA sequence: TGTGCCAGTAGGGACCCGGGCGCCAGCACTGAAGCTTTCTTT. This encodes CASRDPGASTEAFF.

This clonotype occurred once. V is TRBV24-1 and J is TRBJ2-7; unclear D gene. Trimming left V 3 bases short and J 4 bases short, with 9 bases between. This CDR3 spans 13 amino acids. CDR1 is KGHDR and CDR2 is SFDVKD in the germline V gene. CDR3 DNA sequence: TGTGCCACCAGTGATCTCCGAGAGTACGAGCAGTACTTC. Translation gives CATSDLREYEQYF.

This clonotype has a handful of counts. This chain uses TRBV3-1 with TRBJ1-5, with a weak D call TRBD1 (6 bases). Germline V gives CDR1 LGHDT, CDR2 YNNKEL (reference sequence). The V gene lost 0 bases and the J gene lost 4 bases, with 7 bases spanning the gap. CDR3 size: 14 residues. The DNA for the CDR3 is TGTGCCAGCAGCCAAGACGGGACAAATCAGCCCCAGCATTTT. Residues: CASSQDGTNQPQHF.

The V call is TRBV21-1, the J call TRBJ2-1; the table's D call of TRBD1 was not tested on the DNA. TRBV21-1 is designated a pseudogene. The CDR3 is 15 residues long. In nucleotides, the CDR3 is TGTGCCAGCAGCAAAGTTGGGACGGGCTACAGTGAGCAGTTCTTC. Residues: CASSKVGTGYSEQFF.

This chain joins TRBV6-6 and TRBJ2-1; TRBD2 might be the D (6 bases). The CDR3 loop spans 14 amino acids. Per germline, CDR1 MNHNY and CDR2 SVGAGI (reference sequence). Trimming stripped 10 bases from V and 8 bases from J, with 21 bases between. The CDR3 region has the DNA TGTGCCACCCAGGGACTCACAAAATCGGATGAGCAGTTCTTC. This codes for CATQGLTKSDEQFF.

This clonotype has only a few counts. The V and J genes are TRBV19 and TRBJ1-2; D is perhaps TRBD1 (5 bases). The CDR3 loop spans 13 amino acids. Germline values: CDR1 LNHDA, CDR2 SQIVND (reference sequence). V lost 7 bases and J 4 bases, leaving 13 bases between the germline ends. CDR3 nucleotide sequence: TGTGCCAGTACCCCGGGACTACTCTATGGCTACACCTTC. It encodes CASTPGLLYGYTF.

There are many counts of this clonotype. The rearrangement uses TRBV12-3 or TRBV12-4 and TRBJ2-4; no firm D call. Between the trimmed V and J ends, which lost 6 bases and 3 bases, there was a span of 9 bases. The CDR3 sequence is 13 residues long. CDR3 DNA: TGTGCCAGCAGGGTTGAAGGCAAAAACATTCAGTACTTC. Its protein is CASRVEGKNIQYF.

This clonotype was observed at least ten times. This chain joins TRBV18 and TRBJ2-7; D possibly corresponds to TRBD1 (6 bases). The germline gives CDR1 KGHSH, CDR2 LQKENI. V lost 2 bases and J 4 bases, leaving 9 bases between the germline ends. The CDR3 length is 13 residues. The CDR3 DNA sequence: TGTGCCAGCTCACCATACCAGGGGTACGAGCAGTACTTC. This sequence encodes CASSPYQGYEQYF. Together with reference TRBV18 and TRBJ2-7, the CDR3 gives the full variable domain: NAGVMQNPRHLVRRRGQEARLRCSPMKGHSHVYWYRQLPEEGLKFMVYLQKENIIDESGMPKERFSAEFPKEGPSILRIQQVVRGDSAAYFCASSPYQGYEQYFGPGTRLTVT.